These 8 T cell receptor beta chains originate from one sample sequenced in a study of shared clonotypes between healthy human individuals. Data came from immunoSEQ multiplex PCR; TCRdb stores just in-frame clones and leaves some out. The data contain some 2,500,000 clones, over 85% of them singletons. Specimen: naive CD4+ T cells from PBMCs. Subset in this sample: CD45RA+ positively selected. Receptors originate from a man between 18 and 35 years old in good health. Some clones in this sample may be carry-over from other donors' samples.

This CDR3 reads CASSYSVAGTDTQYF. CDR3 nucleotides: TGTGCCAGCAGTTACTCAGTGGCGGGCACAGATACGCAGTATTTT. The chain recombines TRBV6-6 with TRBJ2-3; D gene ambiguous. CDR3 length: 15 residues. The germline V gene has CDR1 MNHNY and CDR2 SVGAGI (reference sequence). Trimming left V 0 bases short and J 1 base short, with 8 bases between.

The genes are TRBV7-9 and TRBJ2-3; 10 nucleotides line up with TRBD2. There are 16 residues in the CDR3. The germline gives CDR1 SEHNR, CDR2 FQNEAQ (reference sequence). J was trimmed by 4 bases and V by 0 bases; bases with no gene match: 4. The chain's CDR3 is CASSLAGGTSADTQYF. The CDR3 DNA is TGTGCCAGCAGCTTAGCGGGGGGGACTAGCGCAGATACGCAGTATTTT.

The CDR3 loop is CASKTSHPGQGSRTDTQYF. The CDR3 coding sequence is TGTGCCAGCAAAACCTCCCACCCGGGACAGGGGAGCCGAACAGATACGCAGTATTTT. This chain uses TRBV28 with TRBJ2-3; TRBD1 agrees at 10 bases. After removal of 7 bases from V and 3 bases from J, the junction contained 19 bases not matched to a gene. The CDR3 has 19 amino acids. Germline V lookup: CDR1 MDHEN, CDR2 SYDVKM.

This rearrangement joins TRBV11-3 to TRBJ1-1; D not resolved. The CDR3 has 13 residues. Trimming shortened V by 3 bases and J by 4 bases, and 9 bases separated the two germline ends. Per germline, CDR1 SGHNT and CDR2 YENEEA. CDR3 sequence reads: CASSFRPGTEAFF. CDR3 coding DNA: TGTGCCAGCAGCTTCCGACCCGGCACTGAAGCTTTCTTT.

This chain links TRBV6-5 with TRBJ1-4; D not resolved. CDR3 length: 14 amino acids. V dropped 2 bases and J dropped 7 bases, with 11 bases sitting between them. Germline V gene sequence: CDR1 MNHEY, CDR2 SVGAGI. The CDR3 here is CASSYPGGGEKLFF. The CDR3 coding sequence is TGTGCCAGCAGTTACCCAGGCGGTGGTGAAAAACTGTTTTTT.

In this sample, this clone turned up once. The chain couples TRBV28 to TRBJ2-7, with no clear D. The CDR3 contains 13 residues. The germline CDR1 and CDR2 sequences are MDHEN and SYDVKM. With 3 bases removed from V and 7 bases from J, the gap between germline ends came to 13 bases. The CDR3 spells CASSFPGRREQYF. The CDR3 DNA reads TGTGCCAGCAGTTTTCCGGGCCGGCGGGAGCAGTACTTC.

The V gene is TRBV27, the J gene TRBJ2-7, with D possibly being TRBD1 or TRBD2 (5 bases each). The CDR3 has 15 amino acids. The V end lost 5 bases, the J end lost 2 bases, and 16 bases lay between the germline ends. Germline lookup yields CDR1 MNHEY and CDR2 SMNVEV (reference sequence). The CDR3 here is CASSTGDLKAYEQYF. CDR3 bases: TGTGCCAGCAGTACCGGGGACCTAAAGGCCTACGAGCAGTACTTC.

The rearrangement joins TRBV7-2 to TRBJ2-1, with 12 bases that match TRBD1. V lost 5 bases, J lost 9 bases, and 14 bases stayed unmatched. Germline CDR1 is SGHTA and CDR2 is FQGNSA. The CDR3 contains 17 residues. The CDR3 loop is CASSKPGQGAIRSEQFF. CDR3 sequence (DNA): TGTGCCAGCAGCAAACCGGGACAGGGGGCGATTAGGAGTGAGCAGTTCTTC.